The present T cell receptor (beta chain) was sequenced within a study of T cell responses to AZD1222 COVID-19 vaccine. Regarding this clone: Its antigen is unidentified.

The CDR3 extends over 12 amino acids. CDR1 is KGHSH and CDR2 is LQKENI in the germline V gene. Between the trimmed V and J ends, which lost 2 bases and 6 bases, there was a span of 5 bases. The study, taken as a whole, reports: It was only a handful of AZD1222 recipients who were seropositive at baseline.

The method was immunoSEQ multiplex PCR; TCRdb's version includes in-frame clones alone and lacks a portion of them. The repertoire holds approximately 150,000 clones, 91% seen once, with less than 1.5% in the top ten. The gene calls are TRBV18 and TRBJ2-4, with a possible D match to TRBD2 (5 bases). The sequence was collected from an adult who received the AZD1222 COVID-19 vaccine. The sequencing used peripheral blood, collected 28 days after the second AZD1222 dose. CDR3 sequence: CASSPEGNIQYF. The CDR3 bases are TGTGCCAGCTCACCAGAGGGAAACATTCAGTACTTC.